One sample yielded the 9 T cell receptor beta chains listed below, sequenced in a study of shared clonotypes between healthy human individuals. Some clones are missing from TCRdb's copy, which holds only in-frame ones; the method was immunoSEQ multiplex PCR. The profile shows 150,000 to 200,000 clones, 85% to 95% of them singletons. Source material: naive CD4+ T cells sorted from blood. The subset was: CD45RA+ positively selected. The source is a woman aged 25-40 years in good health.

The chain uses TRBV4-2 and TRBJ2-2, with 12 bases fitting TRBD1. CDR3 length equals 20 residues. Germline V gene lookup returns CDR1 LGHNA and CDR2 YNFKEQ. The junction had 16 bases not matched to a gene; V was cut back by 2 bases and J by 6 bases. The CDR3 nucleotides read TGTGCCAGCAGCCAAAAAACCGGGACAGGGGGCGGCAAGGTTCCCGGGGAGCTGTTTTTT. Amino acids: CASSQKTGTGGGKVPGELFF.

The CDR3: CAIRNSTDTQYF. In DNA form, the CDR3 reads TGTGCCATCAGGAATAGCACAGATACGCAGTATTTT. The gene calls are TRBV10-3 and TRBJ2-3; D gene ambiguous. CDR3 size: 12 residues. Trimming pared 6 bases from V and 0 bases from J, leaving 4 bases between. CDR1 is ENHRY and CDR2 is SYGVKD in the germline V gene.

Here the CDR3 DNA reads TGTGCCAGCAGTGGGATGAGTGGCGGTTCACCCCTCCACTTT. Its protein is CASSGMSGGSPLHF. This chain joins TRBV25-1 and TRBJ1-6; no reliable D call. Per germline, CDR1 MGHDK and CDR2 SYGVNS. This CDR3 is 14 amino acids long. The V end lost 4 bases, the J end lost 9 bases, and 13 bases lay between the germline ends.

The V and J genes are TRBV28 and TRBJ1-5; no clear D. Germline values: CDR1 MDHEN, CDR2 SYDVKM. The V end lost 4 bases, the J end lost 0 bases, and 16 bases lay between the germline ends. This CDR3 has 17 amino acids. The CDR3 loop is CASSSSSGHPSNQPQHF. The CDR3 DNA reads TGTGCCAGCAGTTCCTCCTCCGGGCATCCTAGCAATCAGCCCCAGCATTTT. Supplemented by reference TRBV28 and TRBJ1-5, the full variable domain reads DVKVTQSSRYLVKRTGEKVFLECVQDMDHENMFWYRQDPGLGLRLIYFSYDVKMKEKGDIPEGYSVSREKKERFSLILESASTNQTSMYLCASSSSSGHPSNQPQHFGDGTRLSIL.

The chain joins TRBV25-1 to TRBJ1-2, with TRBD1 as a possible D gene (6 bases). This CDR3 has 13 residues. The ends were cut back, 0 bases at V and 8 bases at J, with 10 bases in the middle. Germline V gene lookup returns CDR1 MGHDK and CDR2 SYGVNS. CDR3 loop: CASSEYEGGGYTF. Written as DNA, the CDR3 is TGTGCCAGCAGTGAATACGAGGGGGGCGGCTACACCTTC.

Here the CDR3 DNA reads TGTGCCAGTAGGAGGGACTATGGCTACACCTTC. It encodes CASRRDYGYTF. V usage is TRBV19 and J usage is TRBJ1-2, with D unclear. Germline V CDR1 and CDR2: LNHDA, SQIVND (reference sequence). The V gene lost 6 bases and the J gene lost 3 bases, with 5 bases spanning the gap. This CDR3 has 11 amino acids.

J is TRBJ1-6 and V is TRBV18; D uncertain. The CDR3 covers 12 residues. Between the trimmed V and J ends, which lost 6 bases and 7 bases, there was a span of 7 bases. The germline gives CDR1 KGHSH, CDR2 LQKENI. The CDR3 DNA reads as TGTGCCAGCTCCCTTAGAAATTCACCCCTCCACTTT. It codes for CASSLRNSPLHF.

In this sample, this clone turned up once. The chain links TRBV18 to TRBJ2-1; D may be TRBD1 (5 bases). The germline V gene has CDR1 KGHSH and CDR2 LQKENI. V lost 1 base and J 1 base, leaving 8 bases between the germline ends. The CDR3 is 15 amino acids. The CDR3 DNA sequence: TGTGCCAGCTCACCACTTAGGGGATCCTACAATGAGCAGTTCTTC. Its protein is CASSPLRGSYNEQFF.

V is TRBV27 and J is TRBJ2-5; no reliable D call. The germline V and J ends were trimmed by 2 bases and 4 bases, with 11 bases remaining between them. Germline V lookup: CDR1 MNHEY, CDR2 SMNVEV (reference sequence). The CDR3 is 14 amino acids. This CDR3 is CASSLIGVGETQYF. The CDR3 DNA follows: TGTGCCAGCAGTTTAATTGGAGTCGGAGAGACCCAGTACTTC.